The 10 T cell receptor beta chains given below trace back to one sample, sequenced in a study of T cell responses to AZD1222 COVID-19 vaccine. Only in-frame clones appear in the TCRdb table, and some are missing; sequencing was by immunoSEQ multiplex PCR. The sample lists some 150,000 clones; over 85% were seen once. This sample comprised peripheral blood, obtained on day 0 of AZD1222 vaccination. These receptors were obtained from an adult in good health.

The chain links TRBV21-1 to TRBJ1-1. TRBV21-1 is annotated as a pseudogene. CDR3 length: 13 amino acids. The CDR3, as DNA: TGTGCCAGCAACTCACGCGGGGGACATGAAGCTTTCTTT. Its protein is CASNSRGGHEAFF.

The chain joins TRBV27 to TRBJ1-1, with D possibly matching TRBD1 (5 bases). CDR3 length: 14 residues. The germline CDR1 and CDR2 sequences are MNHEY and SMNVEV (reference sequence). Trimming left V 7 bases short and J 1 base short, with 13 bases between. The CDR3 DNA is TGTGCCAGCACCCTGGGGGGGTCGAACACTGAAGCTTTCTTT. Encoded protein: CASTLGGSNTEAFF.

This clone has a single count. The chain employs TRBV7-9 and TRBJ1-3; D gene uncertain. CDR1 is SEHNR, CDR2 FQNEAQ, per germline (reference sequence). V lost 3 bases and J lost 3, with 12 bases in between. CDR3 size: 15 residues. The CDR3 coding sequence is TGTGCCAGCAGCTTCCAGTACGCGGGTGGAAACACCATATATTTT. This sequence encodes CASSFQYAGGNTIYF.

The J gene is TRBJ1-2, the V gene TRBV7-9; D unresolved. Trimming stripped 1 base from V and 8 bases from J, with 11 bases between. Germline loops: CDR1 SEHNR, CDR2 FQNEAQ (reference sequence). There are 13 residues in the CDR3. CDR3 in DNA: TGTGCCAGCAGCTTAGACCCACAGCTAGGCTACACCTTC. Residues: CASSLDPQLGYTF.

The V call is TRBV10-1, the J call TRBJ2-7; D not certain. V was trimmed by 3 bases and J by 4 bases, leaving 7 bases between them. CDR3 length: 12 residues. From germline, CDR1 is WNHNN and CDR2 SYGVQD (reference sequence). In DNA, the CDR3 is TGCGCCAGCAGTGACACAAAGTACGAGCAGTACTTC. This translates into CASSDTKYEQYF.

The chain uses TRBV19 and TRBJ1-4; D is unresolved. V dropped 4 bases and J dropped 7 bases, with 10 bases sitting between them. Germline values: CDR1 LNHDA, CDR2 SQIVND (reference sequence). This CDR3 region has 13 residues. CDR3 region: CASSTAQTEKLFF. The CDR3 coding sequence is TGTGCCAGTAGTACGGCACAGACTGAAAAACTGTTTTTT.

V gene TRBV19 combines with J gene TRBJ2-1; 7 bases line up with TRBD1. The CDR3 is made up of 16 amino acids. Germline CDR1 reads LNHDA; CDR2 reads SQIVND (reference sequence). Unmatched junction bases numbered 11, after V lost 7 bases and J lost 2 bases. The CDR3 region is CASTREGAKPYNEQFF. The CDR3 coding sequence is TGTGCCAGTACCCGAGAGGGGGCAAAGCCCTACAATGAGCAGTTCTTC.

This clone appeared once. The gene calls are TRBV6-5 and TRBJ1-1; unclear D gene. With 6 bases removed from V and 4 bases from J, the gap between germline ends came to 12 bases. Germline loops: CDR1 MNHEY, CDR2 SVGAGI. The CDR3 consists of 13 residues. CDR3 protein: CASRPRRVTEAFF. The CDR3 nucleotides are TGTGCCAGCAGACCCCGGAGGGTCACTGAAGCTTTCTTT.

The rearrangement links TRBV7-2 to TRBJ1-4, with D perhaps TRBD1 (6 bases). This CDR3 has 15 residues. Trimming cost V 1 base and J 7 bases, with 13 bases left between them. Germline values: CDR1 SGHTA, CDR2 FQGNSA. For the CDR3, the DNA is TGTGCCAGCAGCTTAGGCGGTGGAGGGGGTGAAAAACTGTTTTTT. Amino acid sequence: CASSLGGGGGEKLFF. The full variable domain, in which reference TRBV7-2 and TRBJ1-4 provide the parts outside the CDR3, is GAGVSQSPSNKVTEKGKDVELRCDPISGHTALYWYRQSLGQGLEFLIYFQGNSAPDKSGLPSDRFSAERTGGSVSTLTIQRTQQEDSAVYLCASSLGGGGGEKLFFGSGTQLSVL.

The chain uses TRBV29-1 and TRBJ2-7, with D possibly matching TRBD2 (5 bases). The CDR3 totals 13 residues. Per the germline V gene, CDR1 is SQVTM and CDR2 is ANQGSEA. Trimming pared 3 bases from V and 1 base from J, leaving 10 bases between. In nucleotides, the CDR3 is TGCAGCGTTGAGCCCGGAGGATCCTACGAGCAGTACTTC. Amino acid sequence: CSVEPGGSYEQYF.